Given below is one TCR beta chain in context. The data belong to a study of shared clonotypes between healthy human individuals. Germline V gives CDR1 SGHNT, CDR2 YYREEE (reference sequence). V gave up 3 bases and J gave up 6 bases, with 12 bases separating them. The CDR3 sequence is 13 residues long. Some clones are missing from TCRdb's copy, which holds only in-frame ones; the method was immunoSEQ multiplex PCR. The sample lists about 1 million clones, roughly 74% occurring once. The chain recombines TRBV5-4 with TRBJ1-2, with D maybe TRBD1 (5 bases). Sequenced: memory CD4+ T cells from PBMCs. Subset defined: CD45RA-negative fraction. This sequence originates from a man in his late teens or twenties in good health. Some clones in this sample may be carry-over from other donors' samples. The CDR3, as DNA: TGTGCCAGCAGCTCCAGGGTTCCCGATGGCTACACCTTC. Protein product: CASSSRVPDGYTF.